Listed below are T cell receptor beta chains from one sample, sequenced in a study of T cells in localized non-small cell lung cancer. Repertoires were generated with immunoSEQ multiplex PCR, while TCRdb's copy carries only in-frame clones and drops some. The table has some 3,500 clones, 35% to 50% seen once. The specimen was lung tumor tissue, collected before any cancer treatment. These receptors were taken from a male donor older than 55 with stage I lung adenocarcinoma. CDR3s include the opening cysteine and the closing phenylalanine or tryptophan. The order of the fields is V gene, D gene, J gene, clone size, CDR3 protein, CDR3 DNA. The D gene is left open where the match is weak. Size values are once, few and many counts, or a class for expanded clones, and some rows have none.

TRBV2	TRBD1	TRBJ1-4	-	CASSKQGGGEKLFF	TGTGCCAGCAGTAAACAGGGGGGAGGAGAAAAACTGTTTTTT
TRBV10-3	-	TRBJ1-5	-	CAISEFGGDSNQPQHF	TGTGCCATCAGTGAGTTCGGAGGGGATAGCAATCAGCCCCAGCATTTT
TRBV25-1	-	TRBJ2-7	large	CASSELSSAIFYEQYF	TGTGCCAGCAGTGAATTGAGTAGCGCGATCTTCTACGAGCAGTACTTC
TRBV6-8	TRBD2	TRBJ2-2	-	CASSDGTSGETGELFF	TGTGCCAGCAGTGACGGGACTAGCGGGGAAACCGGGGAGCTGTTTTTT
TRBV28	TRBD1	TRBJ1-2	few	CASSFRDRIYGYTF	TGTGCCAGCAGTTTTCGGGACAGGATTTATGGCTACACCTTC
TRBV5-1	-	TRBJ2-4	-	CASSLEAGRANIQYF	TGCGCCAGCAGCTTGGAGGCAGGGCGGGCAAACATTCAGTACTTC
TRBV19	-	TRBJ1-5	few	CASSILQGGGNQPQHF	TGTGCCAGTAGTATCCTACAGGGCGGCGGTAATCAGCCCCAGCATTTT
TRBV29-1	-	TRBJ2-7	-	CSVEGTGSGSLYEQYF	TGCAGCGTCGAGGGCACTGGGAGTGGTAGCTTATACGAGCAGTACTTC
TRBV6-8	TRBD1	TRBJ2-2	few	CASRPTGVDTGELFF	TGTGCCAGCAGACCCACAGGGGTAGACACCGGGGAGCTGTTTTTT
TRBV7-2	-	TRBJ2-1	few	CASSPETATGQFF	TGTGCCAGCAGCCCAGAGACGGCGACGGGGCAGTTCTTC
TRBV28	TRBD1	TRBJ1-2	-	CASIDDRDYGYTF	TGTGCCAGCATTGACGACAGGGACTATGGCTACACCTTC
TRBV11-3	TRBD1	TRBJ2-1	-	CASSRTGGYNEQFF	TGTGCCAGCAGCCGGACAGGGGGCTACAATGAGCAGTTCTTC
TRBV2	TRBD1	TRBJ1-4	-	CASSPRDGTGYEKLFF	TGTGCCAGCAGTCCCCGGGATGGGACAGGGTATGAAAAACTGTTTTTT
TRBV12-5	TRBD1	TRBJ2-1	-	CASGLQRDRGGNEQFF	TGTGCTAGTGGTTTGCAACGGGACAGAGGGGGCAATGAGCAGTTCTTC
TRBV10-2	-	TRBJ1-4	once	CASMEPGDEKLFF	TGCGCCAGCATGGAACCGGGGGATGAAAAACTGTTTTTT
TRBV11-3	TRBD1	TRBJ1-3	-	CASTLGGRGQGNTIYF	TGTGCCAGCACCCTAGGGGGCAGGGGCCAAGGAAACACCATATATTTT
TRBV5-1	TRBD2	TRBJ2-1	-	CASSWGIQREEYNEQFF	TGCGCCAGCAGCTGGGGCATCCAGCGGGAGGAGTACAATGAGCAGTTCTTC
TRBV5-1	-	TRBJ2-6	once	CASSLRPGANVLTF	TGCGCCAGCAGCTTAAGGCCTGGGGCCAACGTCCTGACTTTC
TRBV7-5	-	TRBJ2-1	-	CASSLGQGVFNEQFF	TGTGCCAGCAGCTTGGGCCAGGGTGTCTTCAATGAGCAGTTCTTC
TRBV19	TRBD2	TRBJ2-5	-	CASSIRPAGLQETQYF	TGTGCCAGTAGTATTAGGCCAGCGGGATTACAAGAGACCCAGTACTTC
TRBV19	TRBD2	TRBJ2-3	once	CASRNLSGETDTQYF	TGTGCCAGTAGGAACTTGAGCGGGGAGACAGATACGCAGTATTTT
TRBV15	TRBD2	TRBJ2-5	-	CATALGGGSGVQETQYF	TGTGCCACCGCCCTAGGGGGTGGTAGCGGGGTTCAAGAGACCCAGTACTTC
TRBV19	TRBD1	TRBJ1-2	-	CASSIRQGASGYTF	TGTGCCAGTAGTATCCGACAGGGGGCGAGCGGCTACACCTTC
TRBV18	-	TRBJ2-7	-	CASSPNLDTYEQYF	TGTGCCAGCTCACCTAATTTGGACACCTACGAGCAGTACTTC